The 10 T cell receptor beta chains below come from one sample, sequenced in a study of cytomegalovirus exposure and HLA in healthy donors. The PCR employed 60 Vbeta primers together with 13 Jbeta primers. Sequenced by immunoSEQ multiplex PCR; TCRdb stores in-frame clones only, minus some. The repertoire holds fewer than 150,000 clones, with 60% to 85% as singletons. The sequencing sample was made of PBMCs. These receptors all stem from a woman in her thirties or forties in good health and CMV-seropositive.

The V and J genes are TRBV19 and TRBJ1-5, with 10 bases fitting TRBD1. Per germline, CDR1 LNHDA and CDR2 SQIVND (reference sequence). The length of the CDR3 is 16 residues. The ends lost 4 bases at V and 1 base at J; junction bases unmatched: 4. CDR3 loop: CASSTWTGGSNQPQHF. CDR3 DNA sequence: TGTGCCAGTAGTACCTGGACAGGGGGGAGCAATCAGCCCCAGCATTTT. Full variable domain (outside the CDR3, taken from reference TRBV19 and TRBJ1-5): DGGITQSPKYLFRKEGQNVTLSCEQNLNHDAMYWYRQDPGQGLRLIYYSQIVNDFQKGDIAEGYSVSREKKESFPLTVTSAQKNPTAFYLCASSTWTGGSNQPQHFGDGTRLSIL.

The genes are TRBV7-6 and TRBJ2-2; D is undetermined. The germline gives CDR1 SGHVS, CDR2 FNYEAQ. The CDR3 spans 13 residues. V was clipped by 11 bases and J by 0 bases, with 10 bases between them. The CDR3 nucleotides are TGTGCCTCGCTACCTCCGAACACCGGGGAGCTGTTTTTT. Translation gives CASLPPNTGELFF.

J is TRBJ2-5 and V is TRBV19, with a weak D call TRBD1 (6 bases). The CDR3 is 13 amino acids. Germline CDR1 and CDR2: LNHDA and SQIVND (reference sequence). Trimming pared 8 bases from V and 4 bases from J, leaving 14 bases between. CDR3 sequence reads: CASSDSSGETQYF. CDR3 sequence (DNA): TGTGCCAGTTCGGACAGTTCCGGAGAGACCCAGTACTTC. The full variable domain, rest sourced from reference TRBV19 and TRBJ2-5, is DGGITQSPKYLFRKEGQNVTLSCEQNLNHDAMYWYRQDPGQGLRLIYYSQIVNDFQKGDIAEGYSVSREKKESFPLTVTSAQKNPTAFYLCASSDSSGETQYFGPGTRLLVL.

The chain combines TRBV4-1 with TRBJ1-1, with 9 bases lining up with TRBD1. V shed 5 bases, J shed 1 base, and the junction held 5 bases outside the gene matches. Germline CDR1 and CDR2: MGHRA and YSYEKL. This CDR3 has 15 residues. The chain's CDR3 is CASSERTGENTEAFF. DNA for the CDR3: TGCGCCAGCAGCGAGAGGACAGGGGAGAACACTGAAGCTTTCTTT.

The chain uses TRBV30 and TRBJ1-3; 10 positions match TRBD1. Germline V gives CDR1 GTSNPN, CDR2 SVGIG (reference sequence). This CDR3 is 13 amino acids long. V lost 4 bases, J lost 4 bases, and 1 base stayed unmatched. For the CDR3, the DNA is TGTGCCTGGAAGACAGGGGGCGGAAACACCATATATTTT. Translation gives CAWKTGGGNTIYF. The full variable domain, with the rest looked up from reference TRBV30 and TRBJ1-3, is SQTIHQWPATLVQPVGSPLSLECTVEGTSNPNLYWYRQAAGRGLQLLFYSVGIGQISSEVPQNLSASRPQDRQFILSSKKLLLSDSGFYLCAWKTGGGNTIYFGEGSWLTVV.

V and J are TRBV19 and TRBJ2-3; D gene ambiguous. V lost 5 bases to trimming and J lost 3 bases, with 9 bases between them. Germline CDR1 is LNHDA and CDR2 is SQIVND (reference sequence). The CDR3 is made up of 13 amino acids. The CDR3 nucleotides read TGTGCCAGTAGTGATACAGAGACAGATACGCAGTATTTT. Translating gives CASSDTETDTQYF.

This clone showed up just a few times. The V and J genes are TRBV10-3 and TRBJ2-1; the match to TRBD2 covers 10 bases. V trimming: 6 bases; J trimming: 6 bases; junction bases outside the gene matches: 2. Germline V lookup: CDR1 ENHRY, CDR2 SYGVKD. The CDR3 sequence is 13 residues long. CDR3 sequence (DNA): TGTGCCATCAGCTGGACTAGCGGCAATGAGCAGTTCTTC. Encoded protein: CAISWTSGNEQFF.

The table lists this clone with a few counts. V usage is TRBV6-6 and J usage is TRBJ2-2, with 7 bases matching TRBD2. CDR1 is MNHNY, CDR2 SVGAGI, per germline (reference sequence). CDR3 length: 14 residues. V gave up 9 bases and J gave up 1 base; unmatched junction bases: 5. The CDR3 coding sequence is TGTGCCAGTCGGACTAGGGAGAACACCGGGGAGCTGTTTTTT. Protein: CASRTRENTGELFF.

V usage is TRBV7-8 and J usage is TRBJ2-1, with 7 bases that match TRBD2. Germline V CDR1 and CDR2: SGHVS, FQNEAQ. Unmatched junction bases numbered 10, after V lost 6 bases and J lost 5 bases. The CDR3 has 15 amino acids. CDR3 in DNA: TGTGCCAGCAGTATTGACGGGAGGTTCAACAATGAGCAGTTCTTC. This translates into CASSIDGRFNNEQFF.

This sequence joins TRBV9 and TRBJ2-1; possible D gene TRBD1, 5 bases. CDR3 size: 15 residues. V shed 2 bases and J shed 0 bases, with 9 bases lying between them. The germline V gene has CDR1 SGDLS and CDR2 YYNGEE. The CDR3 region is CASSVTDSSYNEQFF. Here the CDR3 DNA reads TGTGCCAGCAGCGTCACCGACAGCTCCTACAATGAGCAGTTCTTC.